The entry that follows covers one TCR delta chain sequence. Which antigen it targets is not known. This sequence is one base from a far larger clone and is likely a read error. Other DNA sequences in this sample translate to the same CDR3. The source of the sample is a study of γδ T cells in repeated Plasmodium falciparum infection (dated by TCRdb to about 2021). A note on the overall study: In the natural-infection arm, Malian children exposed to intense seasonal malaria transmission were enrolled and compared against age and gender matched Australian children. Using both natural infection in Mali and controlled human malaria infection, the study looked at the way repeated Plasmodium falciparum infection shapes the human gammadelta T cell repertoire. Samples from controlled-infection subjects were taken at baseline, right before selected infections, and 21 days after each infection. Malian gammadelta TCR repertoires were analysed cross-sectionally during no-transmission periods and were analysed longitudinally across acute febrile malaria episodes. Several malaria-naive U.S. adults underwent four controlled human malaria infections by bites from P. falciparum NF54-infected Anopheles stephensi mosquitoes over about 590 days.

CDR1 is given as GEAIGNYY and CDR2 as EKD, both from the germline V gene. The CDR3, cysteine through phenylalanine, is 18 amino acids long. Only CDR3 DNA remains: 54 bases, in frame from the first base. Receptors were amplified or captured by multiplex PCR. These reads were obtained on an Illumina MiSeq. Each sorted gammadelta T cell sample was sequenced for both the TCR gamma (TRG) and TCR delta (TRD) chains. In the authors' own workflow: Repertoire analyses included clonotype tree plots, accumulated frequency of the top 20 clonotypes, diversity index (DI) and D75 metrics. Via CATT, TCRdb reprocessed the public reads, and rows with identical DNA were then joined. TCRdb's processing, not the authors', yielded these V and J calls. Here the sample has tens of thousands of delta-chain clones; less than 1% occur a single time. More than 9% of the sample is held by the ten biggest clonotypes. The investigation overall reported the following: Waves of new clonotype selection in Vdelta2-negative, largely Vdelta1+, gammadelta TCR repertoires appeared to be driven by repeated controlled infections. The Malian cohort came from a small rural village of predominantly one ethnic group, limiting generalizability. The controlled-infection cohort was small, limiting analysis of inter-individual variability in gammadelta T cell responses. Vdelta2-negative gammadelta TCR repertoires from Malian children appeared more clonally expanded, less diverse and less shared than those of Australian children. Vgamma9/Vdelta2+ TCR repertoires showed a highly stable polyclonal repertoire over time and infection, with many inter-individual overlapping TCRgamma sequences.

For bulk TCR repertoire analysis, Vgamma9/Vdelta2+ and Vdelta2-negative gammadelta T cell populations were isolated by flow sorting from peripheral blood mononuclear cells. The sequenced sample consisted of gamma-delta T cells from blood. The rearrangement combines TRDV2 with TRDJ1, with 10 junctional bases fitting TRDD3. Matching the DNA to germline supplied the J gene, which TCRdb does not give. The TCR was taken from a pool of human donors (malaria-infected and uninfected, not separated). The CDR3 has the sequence CACDQHFTGGFMADKLIF. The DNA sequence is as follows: TGTGCATGTGACCAACATTTTACTGGGGGATTTATGGCCGATAAACTCATCTTT.